This entry features one TCR beta chain sequence. Trimming cost V 6 bases and J 0 bases, with 8 bases left between them. This CDR3 is built from 13 residues. Germline V lookup: CDR1 LGHDT, CDR2 YNNKEL (reference sequence). Among Cohort 3 donors, those recovered had two negative PCRs, clearance, or symptom resolution. The data belong to a study of blood T cell repertoires in COVID-19. At the level of the study: Material from acute and convalescent COVID-19 was sourced from the United States, Italy and Spain.

The repertoire was sequenced with immunoSEQ multiplex PCR; TCRdb's copy has only in-frame clones and lacks some. The sample comprises some 370,000 clones, less than 90% of which are singletons, and about 5% rests with the top ten. The genes are TRBV3-1 (or the pseudogene TRBV3-2) and TRBJ1-1; D unclear. The sequenced sample was PBMCs or T cells enriched from blood (not recorded which). This sequence was found in a woman aged 50 to 60 who had recovered from COVID-19. In DNA, the CDR3 is TGTGCCAGCAGAGGAGCCATGAACACTGAAGCTTTCTTT. This encodes CASRGAMNTEAFF.